Described below is a single T cell receptor (beta chain) sequence and its context. Its antigen remains unknown. TCRdb analysed the RT-PCR reads with MiXCR anew, one entry per CDR3 protein. The table has a few hundred thousand distinct CDR3 sequences, about 15% seen once. The record originates from a study of response to subunit inactivated influenza vaccine. The CDR3 contains 14 residues. Germline lookup yields CDR1 MNHNS and CDR2 SASEGT. V was cut by 8 bases and J by 1 base, with 13 bases left in between. The study, taken as a whole, reports: New T cells are recruited in small numbers by each seasonal influenza vaccination, according to the authors' suggestion.

The clonotype was recovered from a man aged 50 or older who received an inactivated influenza vaccine. This chain joins TRBV6-1 and TRBJ2-3; D is unresolved. The starting material was PBMCs from blood, obtained 11 to 12 days after vaccination. The CDR3 sequence is CASVARAGTDTQYF. The CDR3 DNA sequence: TGTGCCAGCGTCGCTAGAGCAGGCACAGATACGCAGTATTTT.